One sample yielded the 27 T cell receptor beta chains listed below, sequenced in a study of T-cell reconstitution after alpha-beta-depleted transplantation in children. Construction of the TCRbeta library involved unique molecular identifiers. TCRdb redid the calling of the PCR reads with MiXCR, one entry per CDR3 protein. The sample yields 500,000 to 600,000 distinct CDR3 sequences, approximately 32% seen once. The sample here was PBMCs from the stem cell graft donor, taken from the stem cell graft. These receptors were collected from a human donor who donated a stem cell graft to a child with aplastic anemia.

This clonotype has more than one count but fewer than ten. This chain links TRBV6-5 with TRBJ1-1, with a tentative D call TRBD1 (6 bases). CDR1 is MNHEY, CDR2 SVGAGI, per germline. The CDR3 contains 15 residues. V was trimmed by 2 bases and J by 1 base, leaving 11 bases between them. The DNA for the CDR3 is TGTGCCAGCAGTTACGGGGGCAGGGCGAACACTGAAGCTTTCTTT. This translates into CASSYGGRANTEAFF.

V and J are TRBV15 and TRBJ2-1; 12 nucleotides align to TRBD2. With 0 bases clipped from V and 7 bases from J, the junction kept 10 bases outside the gene matches. The germline V gene encodes CDR1 LNHNV and CDR2 YYDKDF (reference sequence). There are 18 residues in the CDR3. CDR3 protein: CATSRDPSGRVGSNEQFF. For the CDR3, the DNA is TGTGCCACCAGCAGAGACCCTAGCGGGAGGGTCGGTAGTAATGAGCAGTTCTTC.

This clonotype came up a few times. The chain employs TRBV5-1 and TRBJ2-7, with 7 positions matching TRBD1. The CDR3 spans 13 residues. Germline lookup yields CDR1 SGHRS and CDR2 YFSETQ. The V and J ends lost 4 bases and 5 bases, in that order; junction bases with no gene match: 6. Here the CDR3 DNA reads TGCGCCAGCAGCCCAGGGGGTGGTCACGAGCAGTACTTC. Residues: CASSPGGGHEQYF.

The chain uses TRBV12-3 or TRBV12-4 and TRBJ2-5; the match to TRBD2 covers 10 bases. V gave up 3 bases and J gave up 5 bases; unmatched junction bases: 9. This CDR3 has 16 amino acids. The CDR3, as DNA: TGTGCCAGCAGTTTTCTAAGCGGGAGGGCCCCCGAGACCCAGTACTTC. It translates to CASSFLSGRAPETQYF.

The chain uses TRBV10-1 and TRBJ2-1; 12 nucleotides align to TRBD2. The CDR3 spans 14 residues. J was trimmed by 15 bases and V by 4 bases; bases with no gene match: 10. CDR1 and CDR2 from the germline V gene are WNHNN and SYGVQD (reference sequence). For the CDR3, the DNA is TGCGCCAGCAGTGCTAGCGGGAGGGCCGAACCTCGGTTCTTC. Its protein product is CASSASGRAEPRFF.

The chain carries TRBV7-9 and TRBJ2-7; weak D call: TRBD2 (7 bases). The CDR3 consists of 14 residues. The V and J ends lost 4 bases and 0 bases respectively, with 10 bases between them. Germline assignment: CDR1 SEHNR and CDR2 FQNEAQ (reference sequence). The CDR3 is CASSSGEGSYEQYV. Written as DNA, the CDR3 is TGTGCCAGCAGCTCAGGGGAGGGCTCCTACGAGCAGTACGTC.

J is TRBJ1-4 and V is TRBV6-2 or TRBV6-3, with 7 bases matching TRBD1. This CDR3 contains 14 residues. CDR1 and CDR2 from the germline V gene are MNHEY and SVGEGT. The ends lost 6 bases at V and 5 bases at J; junction bases unmatched: 6. The CDR3 region has the DNA TGTGCCAGCAGCCGGGGGGACAGAAATGAAAAACTGTTTTTT. Translating it yields CASSRGDRNEKLFF.

This clonotype was counted a few times. The chain couples TRBV24-1 to TRBJ1-2; D is undetermined. Trimming stripped 5 bases from V and 4 bases from J, with 10 bases between. Germline-derived CDR1 and CDR2 are KGHDR and SFDVKD. The CDR3 totals 13 residues. DNA of the CDR3: TGTGCCACCAGTGCCGAGGGAGGCTATGGCTACACCTTC. This sequence encodes CATSAEGGYGYTF.

This clonotype appeared a few times. This chain joins TRBV24-1 and TRBJ2-1, with 9 nucleotides matching TRBD2. The CDR3 has 16 residues. Germline CDR1 reads KGHDR; CDR2 reads SFDVKD. The J segment lost 1 base and the V segment lost 4 bases, leaving 4 bases of the junction unmatched. Written as DNA, the CDR3 is TGTGCCACCAGTGACACGAGCGGGAGGTCCTACAATGAGCAGTTCTTC. Protein sequence: CATSDTSGRSYNEQFF.

The chain links TRBV20-1 to TRBJ2-5; D is perhaps TRBD1 or TRBD2 (5 bases each). Germline V gene sequence: CDR1 DFQATT, CDR2 SNEGSKA (reference sequence). The CDR3 covers 13 residues. V lost 6 bases, J lost 3 bases, and 14 bases lay in between. DNA for the CDR3: TGCAGTGCGTCGGGGCGCTTGGAAGAGACCCAGTACTTC. Residues: CSASGRLEETQYF.

V is TRBV5-5 and J is TRBJ2-7, with 9 bases lining up with TRBD2. J gave up 0 bases and V 1 base, and 2 bases lay outside the gene matches. The CDR3 has 15 amino acids. Germline V gene sequence: CDR1 SGHKS, CDR2 YYEKEE (reference sequence). Here the CDR3 reads CASSLLAGSSYEQYV. DNA for the CDR3: TGTGCCAGCAGCTTGCTAGCGGGATCCTCCTACGAGCAGTACGTC.

This clonotype was counted at least ten times. The chain uses TRBV6-5 and TRBJ2-7, with D maybe TRBD2 (5 bases). Trimming took 0 bases from V and 2 from J, leaving 8 bases between them. CDR1 MNHEY and CDR2 SVGAGI come from the germline V gene. The CDR3 loop spans 14 amino acids. Here the CDR3 DNA reads TGTGCCAGCAGTTACTCGAGGGAAACCTACGAGCAGTACTTC. Its protein product is CASSYSRETYEQYF.

The chain employs TRBV20-1 and TRBJ2-4; 7 bases line up with TRBD2. Germline loops: CDR1 DFQATT, CDR2 SNEGSKA (reference sequence). The CDR3 consists of 12 residues. V gave up 6 bases and J gave up 15 bases; unmatched junction bases: 14. As DNA, the CDR3 is TGCAGTGCCCGGGGAGGGGCGGGGACCCCGTACTTC. Translated: CSARGGAGTPYF.

The rearrangement links TRBV3-1 to TRBJ2-1; the match to TRBD2 covers 12 bases. The germline CDR1 and CDR2 sequences are LGHDT and YNNKEL (reference sequence). Germline trimming cut 4 bases from V and 4 bases from J; bases unmatched to any gene: 5. This CDR3 has 16 amino acids. CDR3 sequence (DNA): TGTGCCAGCAGCCGGCAGACTAGCGGGAGTTACAATGAGCAGTTCTTC. As protein: CASSRQTSGSYNEQFF.

This clonotype was detected ten times or more. V is TRBV7-2 and J is TRBJ1-2; 9 bases are shared with TRBD1. CDR3 length: 14 residues. The J segment lost 6 bases and the V segment lost 1 base, leaving 3 bases of the junction unmatched. In germline, CDR1 is SGHTA, CDR2 FQGNSA. The CDR3 here is CASSLDRGRDGYTF. For the CDR3, the DNA is TGTGCCAGCAGCTTAGACAGGGGGCGGGATGGCTACACCTTC.

This clonotype was seen more than once but under ten times. The chain has TRBV6-5 and TRBJ1-1; D unresolved. From germline, CDR1 is MNHEY and CDR2 SVGAGI. The V and J ends lost 0 bases and 0 bases respectively, with 8 bases between them. The CDR3 consists of 15 residues. CDR3 coding DNA: TGTGCCAGCAGTTACTCCCCAGCCCTGAACACTGAAGCTTTCTTT. This translates into CASSYSPALNTEAFF.

This chain uses TRBV7-3 with TRBJ2-7, with D possibly being TRBD2 (5 bases). The germline V gene encodes CDR1 SGHTA and CDR2 FQGTGA. The CDR3 sequence is 14 residues long. Trimming removed 1 base at V and 7 bases at J, with 14 bases between. The CDR3 nucleotides are TGTGCCAGCAGCTTAAGTAACGGGGTCGGTGAGCAGTACTTC. Its translation is CASSLSNGVGEQYF.

The genes are TRBV11-1 and TRBJ2-7; 10 bases fit TRBD2. Germline values: CDR1 SGHAT, CDR2 FQDESV (reference sequence). After removal of 2 bases from V and 5 bases from J, the junction contained 9 bases not matched to a gene. There are 16 residues in the CDR3. The CDR3 spells CASSLLAGDPWNEQYF. DNA for the CDR3: TGTGCCAGCAGCTTACTAGCGGGGGACCCATGGAACGAGCAGTACTTC. The whole variable domain, filled in from reference TRBV11-1 and TRBJ2-7, reads EAEVAQSPRYKITEKSQAVAFWCDPISGHATLYWYRQILGQGPELLVQFQDESVVDDSQLPKDRFSAERLKGVDSTLKIQPAELGDSAMYLCASSLLAGDPWNEQYFGPGTRLTVT.

This chain connects TRBV5-1 to TRBJ2-1, with D hard to call. The length of the CDR3 is 12 residues. Trimming pared 1 base from V and 6 bases from J, leaving 5 bases between. CDR1 is SGHRS and CDR2 is YFSETQ in the germline V gene. This CDR3 is CASSLPPNEQFF. For the CDR3, the DNA is TGCGCCAGCAGCTTGCCCCCCAATGAGCAGTTCTTC. Drawing the rest from reference TRBV5-1 and TRBJ2-1, the complete variable domain is KAGVTQTPRYLIKTRGQQVTLSCSPISGHRSVSWYQQTPGQGLQFLFEYFSETQRNKGNFPGRFSGRQFSNSRSEMNVSTLELGDSALYLCASSLPPNEQFFGPGTRLTVL.

Only a few counts were recorded for this clonotype. The rearrangement links TRBV25-1 to TRBJ2-5; unclear D gene. CDR1 and CDR2 from the germline V gene are MGHDK and SYGVNS. Trimming removed 1 base from V and 2 bases from J, with 8 bases in between. This CDR3 contains 14 residues. CDR3 sequence reads: CASSEFGEQETQYF. The CDR3 DNA reads TGTGCCAGCAGTGAATTTGGGGAACAAGAGACCCAGTACTTC.

This clonotype was observed a handful of times. The chain is built from TRBV20-1 and TRBJ1-3, with no clear D. This CDR3 has 11 residues. Trimming shortened V by 3 bases and J by 7 bases, and 7 bases separated the two germline ends. Germline V gene sequence: CDR1 DFQATT, CDR2 SNEGSKA (reference sequence). As DNA, the CDR3 is TGCAGTGCTAGCAGGACGAACACCATATATTTT. It codes for CSASRTNTIYF.

This rearrangement joins TRBV5-1 to TRBJ1-4; possibly TRBD1 for D (5 bases). This CDR3 spans 15 amino acids. The germline V gene has CDR1 SGHRS and CDR2 YFSETQ. V lost 5 bases to trimming and J lost 6 bases, with 17 bases between them. CDR3 residues: CASRKTTGPDEKLFF. CDR3 sequence (DNA): TGCGCCAGCAGAAAGACTACAGGACCGGATGAAAAACTGTTTTTT.

CDR3 residues: CASSLSSMGGEKLFF. CDR3 DNA sequence: TGTGCCAGCAGCTTAAGTTCCATGGGCGGAGAAAAACTGTTTTTT. V gene TRBV7-9 combines with J gene TRBJ1-4, with unresolved D. Germline CDR1 and CDR2: SEHNR and FQNEAQ (reference sequence). There are 15 residues in the CDR3. The V end lost 2 bases, the J end lost 8 bases, and 15 bases lay between the germline ends.

This sequence joins TRBV29-1 and TRBJ1-1; 7 nucleotides agree with TRBD1. Losses at the gene ends were 4 bases for V and 1 base for J; bases not matched to a gene: 6. The CDR3 spans 14 residues. In germline, CDR1 is SQVTM, CDR2 ANQGSEA. The CDR3 bases are TGCAGCGTTGGTAGGGGGCCCGCGAACACTGAAGCTTTCTTT. It is translated as CSVGRGPANTEAFF.

The V gene is TRBV20-1, the J gene TRBJ2-1, with 10 positions matching TRBD2. The CDR3 has 18 residues. After removal of 3 bases from V and 5 bases from J, the junction contained 16 bases not matched to a gene. Germline-derived CDR1 and CDR2 are DFQATT and SNEGSKA (reference sequence). The CDR3 DNA reads as TGCAGTGCTAGTGTGGCAAGCGGGAGGGTCCTCCTTAACAATGAGCAGTTCTTC. Protein sequence: CSASVASGRVLLNNEQFF.

The sample holds a few counts of this clonotype. The CDR3 nucleotides read TGTGCCAGCAGCTTAGGCGGCGGGGGGACCTACAATGAGCAGTTCTTC. Amino acid sequence: CASSLGGGGTYNEQFF. The chain has TRBV13 and TRBJ2-1, with 8 bases that match TRBD2. V was pared by 0 bases and J by 2 bases, with 3 bases of the junction left unmatched. Germline values: CDR1 PRHDT, CDR2 FYEKMQ (reference sequence). This CDR3 has 16 residues.

The chain is built from TRBV12-3 or TRBV12-4 and TRBJ2-7; TRBD2 matches 8 bases. The CDR3 length is 14 residues. With 3 bases clipped from V and 6 bases from J, the junction kept 7 bases outside the gene matches. CDR3 DNA: TGTGCCAGCAGTTTCAGCGGGAGCCGGGCCGAGCAGTACTTC. Translated, it gives CASSFSGSRAEQYF.